What follows is one T cell receptor (beta chain) and its context. Each CDR3 protein gets one entry after TCRdb re-called the 5' RACE reads with MiXCR. Of 340,000 or so distinct CDR3 sequences in the sample, roughly 14% were seen once. The V end was cut by 3 bases, the J end by 6 bases, with 9 bases between. CDR1 SNHLY and CDR2 FYNNEI come from the germline V gene. The length of the CDR3 is 14 residues. The data derive from a study of CD8 T cells in ankylosing spondylitis. The sample was blood, either unsorted or a sorted T cell fraction (not recorded which). V usage is TRBV2 and J usage is TRBJ1-6; a possible D gene is TRBD1 (6 bases). This receptor was taken from a male donor with ankylosing spondylitis or in good health (not recorded which). The CDR3 spells CASSDGQPNSPLHF. The CDR3 DNA follows: TGTGCCAGCAGTGACGGACAGCCTAATTCACCCCTCCACTTT.